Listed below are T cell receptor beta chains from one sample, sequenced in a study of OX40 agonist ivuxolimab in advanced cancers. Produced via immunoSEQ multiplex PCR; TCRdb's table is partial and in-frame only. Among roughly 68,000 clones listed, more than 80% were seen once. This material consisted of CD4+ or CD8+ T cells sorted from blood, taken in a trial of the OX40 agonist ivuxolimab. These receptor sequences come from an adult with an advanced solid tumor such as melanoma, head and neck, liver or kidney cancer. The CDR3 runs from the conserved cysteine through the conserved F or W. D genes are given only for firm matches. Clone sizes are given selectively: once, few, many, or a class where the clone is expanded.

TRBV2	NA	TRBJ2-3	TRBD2	TGTGCCAGCAGTGAATCGGCTAGCGGGGGTTATACGCAGTATTTT	CASSESASGGYTQYF
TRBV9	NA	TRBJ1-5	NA	TGTGCCAGCAGCGTAGATGCTTATCAGCCCCAGCATTTT	CASSVDAYQPQHF
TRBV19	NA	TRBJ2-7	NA	TGTGCCAGTAGTATTTCGGCAGGGTCCTACGAGCAGTACTTC	CASSISAGSYEQYF
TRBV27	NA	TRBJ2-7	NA	TGTGCCAGCAGGGGGGAGGAGGGGGCCTACGAGCAGTACTTC	CASRGEEGAYEQYF
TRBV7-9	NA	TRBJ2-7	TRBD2	TGTGCCAGCAGCTTTTCAGCGGGGCTGCCCGAGCAGTACTTC	CASSFSAGLPEQYF
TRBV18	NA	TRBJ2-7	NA	TGTGCCAGCTCAACCGGGACAAAAATCTACGAGCAGTACTTC	CASSTGTKIYEQYF
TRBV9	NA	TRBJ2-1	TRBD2	TGTGCCAGCAGCGACGAACTAGCGGGGGGATACAATGAGCAGTTCTTC	CASSDELAGGYNEQFF
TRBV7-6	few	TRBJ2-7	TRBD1	TGTGCCAGCAACACACCGCCCGAAGGGACAGGGCTGAAGAACGAGCAGTACTTC	CASNTPPEGTGLKNEQYF
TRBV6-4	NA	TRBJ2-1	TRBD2	TGTGCCAGCAGTGGTGCAGCGGGAGGGCCCTCCAATGAGCAGTTCTTC	CASSGAAGGPSNEQFF
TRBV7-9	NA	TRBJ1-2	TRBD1	TGTGCCAGCAGCATAACAATTCGGGACAGCTATGGCTACACCTTC	CASSITIRDSYGYTF
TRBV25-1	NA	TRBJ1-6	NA	TGTGCCAGCAGTGACTGGGACACAAATTCACCCCTCCACTTT	CASSDWDTNSPLHF
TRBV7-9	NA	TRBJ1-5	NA	TGTGCCAGCAGCTTAGATGGGGGGGGTGAGCCCCAGCATTTT	CASSLDGGGEPQHF
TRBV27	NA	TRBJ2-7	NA	TGTGCCAGCAGTTTAGGTCCAGGGTCGTCCTACGAGCAGTACTTC	CASSLGPGSSYEQYF
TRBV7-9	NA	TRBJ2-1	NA	TGTGCCAGCAGCTTAAGGGGCGGGTCGGCCCTTAATGAGCAGTTCTTC	CASSLRGGSALNEQFF
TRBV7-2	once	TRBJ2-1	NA	TGTGCCAGCAGTCAGGGATTCGGGAGCTCCTACAATGAGCAGTTCTTC	CASSQGFGSSYNEQFF
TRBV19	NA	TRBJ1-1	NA	TGTGCCAGTAGTATCGCGGGGGGACTGACTGAAGCTTTCTTT	CASSIAGGLTEAFF
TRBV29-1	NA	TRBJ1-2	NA	TGCAGCGTTGAAGATTCAGGGAATGGTGGCTACACCTTC	CSVEDSGNGGYTF
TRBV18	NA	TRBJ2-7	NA	TGTGCCAGCTCACCGGAACTTTACGAGCAGTACTTC	CASSPELYEQYF
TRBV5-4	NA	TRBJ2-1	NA	TGTGCCAGCAGCTTGGCCCGGAGCTCCTACAATGAGCAGTTCTTC	CASSLARSSYNEQFF
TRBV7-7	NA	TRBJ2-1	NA	TGTGCCAGCAGGGAAGAAACAGGGCGGGGTGAGCAGTTCTTC	CASREETGRGEQFF
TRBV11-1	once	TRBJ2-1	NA	TGTGCCAGCAGCTCGTGGGGAGGCAATGAGCAGTTCTTC	CASSSWGGNEQFF
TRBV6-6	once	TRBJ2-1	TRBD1	TGTGCCAGCAGTTCCCCGGACAGGGTGTTGAATGAGCAGTTCTTC	CASSSPDRVLNEQFF
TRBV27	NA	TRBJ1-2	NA	TGTGCCAGCAGTCCCTTCTTACAGGGAGGCTACACCTTC	CASSPFLQGGYTF
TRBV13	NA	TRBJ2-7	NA	TGTGCCAGCAGCCCCTGGGAGGGGGACGAGCAGTACTTC	CASSPWEGDEQYF
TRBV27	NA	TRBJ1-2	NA	TGTGCCAGCAGCTCCGGAATCGGGCTAGCCGCCCGCTATGGCTACACCTTC	CASSSGIGLAARYGYTF
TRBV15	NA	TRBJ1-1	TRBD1	TGTGCCACCAGGACAGGGGGCCGCGTGAACACTGAAGCTTTCTTT	CATRTGGRVNTEAFF
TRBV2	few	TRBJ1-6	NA	TGTGCCAGCAGTGCCCCCGGACGGAATTCACCCCTCCACTTT	CASSAPGRNSPLHF
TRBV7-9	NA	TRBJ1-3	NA	TGTGCCGGGTCAGAGAGCTCTGGAAACACCATATATTTT	CAGSESSGNTIYF
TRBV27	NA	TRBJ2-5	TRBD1	TGTGCCAGCAGTTTAAGCCCCCTTGGACAGGGTCGGGAGACCCAGTACTTC	CASSLSPLGQGRETQYF
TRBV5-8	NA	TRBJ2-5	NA	TGTGCCAGCAGCTTGGCGAGGAGAGGCGAGACCCAGTACTTC	CASSLARRGETQYF
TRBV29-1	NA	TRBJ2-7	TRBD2	TGCAGCGTTGAAAAGTACGGGGGGGTCTACGAGCAGTACTTC	CSVEKYGGVYEQYF
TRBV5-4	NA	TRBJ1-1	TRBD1	TGTGCCAGCAGCTTGGATATCGCGACAGGGGTTACTGAAGCTTTCTTT	CASSLDIATGVTEAFF
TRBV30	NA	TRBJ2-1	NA	TGTGCCTGGAGTGTCAAACACAATGAGCAGTTCTTC	CAWSVKHNEQFF